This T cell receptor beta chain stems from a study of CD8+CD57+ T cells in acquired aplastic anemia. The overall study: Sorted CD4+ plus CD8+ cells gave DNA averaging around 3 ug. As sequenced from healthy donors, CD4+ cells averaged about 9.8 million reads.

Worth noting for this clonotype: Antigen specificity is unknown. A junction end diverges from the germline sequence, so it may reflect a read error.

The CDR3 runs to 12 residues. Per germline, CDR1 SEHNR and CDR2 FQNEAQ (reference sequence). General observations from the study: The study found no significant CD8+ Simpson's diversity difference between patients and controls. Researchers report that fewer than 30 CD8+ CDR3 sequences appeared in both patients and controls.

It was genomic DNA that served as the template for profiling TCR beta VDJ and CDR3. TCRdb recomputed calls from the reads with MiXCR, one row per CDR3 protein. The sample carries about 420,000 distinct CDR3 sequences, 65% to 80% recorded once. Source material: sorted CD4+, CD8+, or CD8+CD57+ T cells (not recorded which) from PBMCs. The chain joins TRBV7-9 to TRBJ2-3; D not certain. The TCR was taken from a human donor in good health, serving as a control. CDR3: CASSRETYGKFF. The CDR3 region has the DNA TGTGCCAGCAGCCGAGAAACATATGGGAAGTTCTTT. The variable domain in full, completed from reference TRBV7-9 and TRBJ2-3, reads DTGVSQNPRHKITKRGQNVTFRCDPISEHNRLYWYRQTLGQGPEFLTYFQNEAQLEKSRLLSDRFSAERPKGSFSTLEIQRTEQGDSAMYLCASSRETYGKFFGPGTRLTVL.